A single sample gave rise to the 10 T cell receptor beta chains below, sequenced in a study of T cells after yellow fever vaccination. TCRdb re-called the 5' RACE reads through MiXCR, storing one row per CDR3 protein. The sample holds about 120,000 distinct CDR3 sequences, roughly 8.2% seen once. The source was CD8+ T cells sorted from PBMCs, collected on the day of the yellow fever booster vaccination. The receptor source for this set is a man aged 18 to 35 who received the YFV17D yellow fever vaccine.

This chain links TRBV12-3 or TRBV12-4 with TRBJ1-1, with D unresolved. The CDR3 sequence is 14 residues long. Deletions cut 0 bases from V and 0 bases from J, with 5 bases between. CDR3 DNA sequence: TGTGCCAGCAGTTTAGCAGCTTTGAACACTGAAGCTTTCTTT. Residues: CASSLAALNTEAFF.

The gene calls are TRBV3-1 and TRBJ1-1, with unresolved D. The ends were cut back, 3 bases at V and 4 bases at J, with 6 bases in the middle. Germline V gene data show CDR1 as LGHDT and CDR2 as YNNKEL (reference sequence). This CDR3 region has 12 residues. This CDR3 is CASSQGFTEAFF. CDR3 coding DNA: TGTGCCAGCAGCCAGGGGTTCACTGAAGCTTTCTTT.

This clonotype was observed many times. The chain employs TRBV4-2 and TRBJ1-5, with 9 bases that match TRBD1. V lost 1 base, J lost 4 bases, and 5 bases stayed unmatched. The CDR3 sequence is 16 residues long. In germline, CDR1 is LGHNA, CDR2 YNFKEQ. The CDR3 region is CASSQVAGTGNQPQHF. The DNA for the CDR3 is TGTGCCAGCAGCCAAGTAGCCGGGACAGGGAATCAGCCCCAGCATTTT.

The table lists this clonotype with many counts. The chain joins TRBV6-5 to TRBJ2-2; D is uncertain. With 6 bases removed from V and 0 bases from J, the gap between germline ends came to 8 bases. CDR1 and CDR2 from the germline V gene are MNHEY and SVGAGI. CDR3 length equals 14 residues. The CDR3 DNA reads TGTGCCAGCAGGGCACTTGCGAACACCGGGGAGCTGTTTTTT. Translation gives CASRALANTGELFF.

This clonotype has at least ten counts. The chain recombines TRBV4-3 with TRBJ2-1, with 8 bases matching TRBD1. Germline V lookup: CDR1 LGHNA, CDR2 YSLEER. Trimming took 0 bases from V and 9 from J; bases not matched to a gene: 10. The CDR3 sequence is 16 residues long. DNA for the CDR3: TGCGCCAGCAGCCAAGATTCAGGGGGCGCGGTCAGTGAGCAGTTCTTC. Translation gives CASSQDSGGAVSEQFF.

The chain has TRBV15 and TRBJ2-3; 7 bases are a match to TRBD1. This CDR3 region has 15 residues. The junction had 5 bases not matched to a gene; V was cut back by 3 bases and J by 2 bases. CDR1 is LNHNV, CDR2 YYDKDF, per germline (reference sequence). CDR3 bases: TGTGCCACCAGCAGCAGGGGACAGATCACAGATACGCAGTATTTT. Translation: CATSSRGQITDTQYF.

This clonotype was seen only a few times. The gene calls are TRBV29-1 and TRBJ1-3; TRBD1 is a possible D gene (6 bases). Germline-derived CDR1 and CDR2 are SQVTM and ANQGSEA. The V and J ends lost 7 bases and 0 bases respectively, with 7 bases between them. The CDR3 loop spans 12 amino acids. The CDR3 protein is CSGTVSGNTIYF. CDR3 bases: TGCAGCGGGACAGTCTCTGGAAACACCATATATTTT.

Only a few counts were recorded for this clonotype. CDR3: CASSLSGQPQHF. The CDR3, as DNA: TGTGCCAGCAGTTTATCGGGCCAGCCCCAGCATTTT. The chain uses TRBV6-2 or TRBV6-3 and TRBJ1-5; D uncertain. Trimming left V 4 bases short and J 7 bases short, with 8 bases between. This CDR3 is built from 12 residues. Germline CDR1 is MNHEY and CDR2 is SVGEGT.

This clonotype has just a few counts. This chain uses TRBV29-1 with TRBJ2-2; a possible D gene is TRBD1 (5 bases). The CDR3 has 11 residues. The germline V gene has CDR1 SQVTM and CDR2 ANQGSEA. Trimming removed 7 bases at V and 6 bases at J, with 9 bases between. CDR3 sequence reads: CSGGTAGELFF. CDR3 bases: TGCAGCGGGGGCACGGCCGGGGAGCTGTTTTTT.

Ten or more counts support this clonotype. CDR3 residues: CASSFRGQGETQYF. CDR3 nucleotide sequence: TGTGCCAGCAGCTTCCGGGGGCAGGGAGAGACCCAGTACTTC. The V and J genes are TRBV7-2 and TRBJ2-5; D may match TRBD1 or TRBD2 (6 bases each). The ends were cut back, 3 bases at V and 4 bases at J, with 12 bases in the middle. This CDR3 is built from 14 residues. CDR1 and CDR2 from the germline V gene are SGHTA and FQGNSA.